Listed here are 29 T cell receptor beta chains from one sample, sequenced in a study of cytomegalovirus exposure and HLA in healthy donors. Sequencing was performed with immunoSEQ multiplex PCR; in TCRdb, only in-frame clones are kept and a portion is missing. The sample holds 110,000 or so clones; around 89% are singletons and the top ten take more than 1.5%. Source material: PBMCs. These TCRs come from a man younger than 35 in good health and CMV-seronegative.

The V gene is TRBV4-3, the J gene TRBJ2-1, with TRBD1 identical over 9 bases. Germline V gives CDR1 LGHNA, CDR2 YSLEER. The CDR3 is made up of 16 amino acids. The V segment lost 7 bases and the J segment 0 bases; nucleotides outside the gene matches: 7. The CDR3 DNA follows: TGCGCCAGCACTTTGTCGACAGGGGGCTCCTACAATGAGCAGTTCTTC. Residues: CASTLSTGGSYNEQFF.

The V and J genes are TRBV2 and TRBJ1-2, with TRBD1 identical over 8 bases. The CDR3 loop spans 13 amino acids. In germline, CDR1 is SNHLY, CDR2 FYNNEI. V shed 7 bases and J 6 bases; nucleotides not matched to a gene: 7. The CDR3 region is CASNVQGDHGYTF. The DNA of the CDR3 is TGTGCCAGCAACGTACAGGGGGACCATGGCTACACCTTC. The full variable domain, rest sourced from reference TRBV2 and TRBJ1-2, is EPEVTQTPSHQVTQMGQEVILRCVPISNHLYFYWYRQILGQKVEFLVSFYNNEISEKSEIFDDQFSVERPDGSNFTLKIRSTKLEDSAMYFCASNVQGDHGYTFGSGTRLTVV.

The CDR3 DNA reads TGTGCCATCAGTGAGCTTTCCAATCAGCCCCAGCATTTT. Residues: CAISELSNQPQHF. V is TRBV10-3 and J is TRBJ1-5; D gene ambiguous. This CDR3 has 13 residues. The V gene lost 2 bases and the J gene lost 3 bases, with 5 bases spanning the gap. The germline gives CDR1 ENHRY, CDR2 SYGVKD.

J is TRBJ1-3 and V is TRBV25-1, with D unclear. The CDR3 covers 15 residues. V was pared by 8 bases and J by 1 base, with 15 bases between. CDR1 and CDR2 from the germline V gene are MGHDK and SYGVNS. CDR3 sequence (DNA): TGTGCCAGCGTGGGAGATCTGGTATCTGGAAACACCATATATTTT. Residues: CASVGDLVSGNTIYF.

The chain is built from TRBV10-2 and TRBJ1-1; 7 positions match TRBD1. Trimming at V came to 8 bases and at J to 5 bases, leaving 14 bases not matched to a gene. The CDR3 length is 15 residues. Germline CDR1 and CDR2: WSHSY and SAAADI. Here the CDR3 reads CASHGREGARTEAFF. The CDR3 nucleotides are TGCGCCAGCCATGGTAGAGAGGGGGCGCGAACTGAAGCTTTCTTT.

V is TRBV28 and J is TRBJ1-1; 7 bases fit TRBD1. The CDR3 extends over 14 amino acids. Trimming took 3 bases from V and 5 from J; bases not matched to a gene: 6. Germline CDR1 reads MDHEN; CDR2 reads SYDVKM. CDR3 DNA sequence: TGTGCCAGCAGTTTCAGGGGGGCGCGAACTGAAGCTTTCTTT. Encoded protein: CASSFRGARTEAFF.

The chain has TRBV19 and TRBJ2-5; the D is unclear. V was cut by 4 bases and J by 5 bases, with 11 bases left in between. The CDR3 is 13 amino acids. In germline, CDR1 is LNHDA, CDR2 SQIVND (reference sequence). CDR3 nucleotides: TGTGCCAGTAGTAGAGGTAATAGGGAGACCCAGTACTTC. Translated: CASSRGNRETQYF. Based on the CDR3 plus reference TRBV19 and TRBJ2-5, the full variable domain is DGGITQSPKYLFRKEGQNVTLSCEQNLNHDAMYWYRQDPGQGLRLIYYSQIVNDFQKGDIAEGYSVSREKKESFPLTVTSAQKNPTAFYLCASSRGNRETQYFGPGTRLLVL.

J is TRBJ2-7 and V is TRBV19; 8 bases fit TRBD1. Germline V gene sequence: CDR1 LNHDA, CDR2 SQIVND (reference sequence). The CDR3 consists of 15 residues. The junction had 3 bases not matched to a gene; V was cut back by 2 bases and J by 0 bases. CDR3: CASSIPGQGSYEQYF. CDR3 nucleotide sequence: TGTGCCAGTAGTATACCCGGACAGGGCTCCTACGAGCAGTACTTC.

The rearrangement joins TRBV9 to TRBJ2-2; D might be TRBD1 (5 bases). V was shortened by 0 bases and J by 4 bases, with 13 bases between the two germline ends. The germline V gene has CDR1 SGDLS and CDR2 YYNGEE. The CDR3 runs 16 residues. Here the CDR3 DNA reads TGTGCCAGCAGCGTAGATGGGGCGAGCTCCACCGGGGAGCTGTTTTTT. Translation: CASSVDGASSTGELFF.

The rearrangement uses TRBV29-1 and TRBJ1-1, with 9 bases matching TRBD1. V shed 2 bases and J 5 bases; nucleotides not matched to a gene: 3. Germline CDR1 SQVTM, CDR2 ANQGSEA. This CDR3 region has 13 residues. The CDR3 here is CSVETGGETEAFF. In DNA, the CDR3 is TGCAGCGTTGAAACAGGGGGCGAGACTGAAGCTTTCTTT.

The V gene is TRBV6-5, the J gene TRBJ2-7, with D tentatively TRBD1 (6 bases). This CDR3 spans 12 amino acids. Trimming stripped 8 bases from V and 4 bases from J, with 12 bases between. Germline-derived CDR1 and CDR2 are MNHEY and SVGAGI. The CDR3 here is CASGEQGYEQYF. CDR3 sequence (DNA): TGTGCCAGCGGGGAACAGGGTTACGAGCAGTACTTC.

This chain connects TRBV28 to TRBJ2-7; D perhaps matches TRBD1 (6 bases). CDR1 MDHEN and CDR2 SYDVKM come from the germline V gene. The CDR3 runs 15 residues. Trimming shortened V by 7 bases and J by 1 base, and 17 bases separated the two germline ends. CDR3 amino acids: CASTSTGISSYEQYF. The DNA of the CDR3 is TGTGCCAGCACCTCCACAGGGATCAGTTCCTACGAGCAGTACTTC.

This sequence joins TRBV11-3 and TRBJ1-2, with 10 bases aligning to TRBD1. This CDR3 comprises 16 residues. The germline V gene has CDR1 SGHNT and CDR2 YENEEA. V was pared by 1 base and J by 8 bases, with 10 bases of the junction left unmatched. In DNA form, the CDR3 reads TGTGCCAGCAGCTTAGCCGACAGGGGGCAGGGTGGCGGCTACACCTTC. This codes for CASSLADRGQGGGYTF.

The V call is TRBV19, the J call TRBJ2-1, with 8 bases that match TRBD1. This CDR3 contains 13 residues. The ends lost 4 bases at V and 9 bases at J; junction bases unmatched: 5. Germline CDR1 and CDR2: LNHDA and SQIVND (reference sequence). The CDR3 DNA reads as TGTGCCAGTAGTAAGGACAGGGATGGTGAGCAGTTCTTC. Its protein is CASSKDRDGEQFF.

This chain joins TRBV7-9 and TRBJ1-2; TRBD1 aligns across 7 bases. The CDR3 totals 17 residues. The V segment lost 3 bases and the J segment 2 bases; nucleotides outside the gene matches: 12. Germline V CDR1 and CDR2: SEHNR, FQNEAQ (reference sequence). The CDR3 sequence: CASSFVQGRSGNYGYTF. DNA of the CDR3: TGTGCCAGCAGCTTTGTACAGGGGAGATCTGGCAACTATGGCTACACCTTC.

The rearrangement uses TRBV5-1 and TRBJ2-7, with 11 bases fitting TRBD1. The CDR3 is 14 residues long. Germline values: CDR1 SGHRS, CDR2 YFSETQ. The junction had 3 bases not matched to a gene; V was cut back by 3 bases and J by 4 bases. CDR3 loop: CASSWTGGAYEQYF. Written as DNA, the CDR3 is TGCGCCAGCAGCTGGACAGGGGGCGCGTACGAGCAGTACTTC.

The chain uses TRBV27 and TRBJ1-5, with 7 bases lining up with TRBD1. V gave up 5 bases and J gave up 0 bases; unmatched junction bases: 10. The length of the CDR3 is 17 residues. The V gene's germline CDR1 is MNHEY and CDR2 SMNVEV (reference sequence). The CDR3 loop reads CASSKDTGVGSNQPQHF. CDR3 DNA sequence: TGTGCCAGCAGTAAAGACACAGGGGTTGGTAGCAATCAGCCCCAGCATTTT.

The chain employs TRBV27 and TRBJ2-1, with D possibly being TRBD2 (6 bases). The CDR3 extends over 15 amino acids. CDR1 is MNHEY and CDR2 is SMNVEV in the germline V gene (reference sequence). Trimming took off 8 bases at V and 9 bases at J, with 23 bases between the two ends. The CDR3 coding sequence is TGTGCCAGCTGCCGCATAGCGGCGGTACCAATTGAGCAGTTCTTC. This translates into CASCRIAAVPIEQFF.

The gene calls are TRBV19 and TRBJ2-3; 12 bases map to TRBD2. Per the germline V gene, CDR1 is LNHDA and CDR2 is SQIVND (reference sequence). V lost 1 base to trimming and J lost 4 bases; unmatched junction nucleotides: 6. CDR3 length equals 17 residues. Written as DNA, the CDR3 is TGTGCCAGTAGTATAGCTAGACTAGCGGGAGAGGCAGATACGCAGTATTTT. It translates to CASSIARLAGEADTQYF.

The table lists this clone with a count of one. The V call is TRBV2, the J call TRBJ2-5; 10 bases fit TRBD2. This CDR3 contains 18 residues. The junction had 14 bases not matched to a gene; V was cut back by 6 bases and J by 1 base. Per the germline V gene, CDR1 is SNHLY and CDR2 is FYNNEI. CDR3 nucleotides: TGTGCCAGCAGCGAGGGGTCGGTTGTAGCGGGGGGCCAAGAGACCCAGTACTTC. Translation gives CASSEGSVVAGGQETQYF.

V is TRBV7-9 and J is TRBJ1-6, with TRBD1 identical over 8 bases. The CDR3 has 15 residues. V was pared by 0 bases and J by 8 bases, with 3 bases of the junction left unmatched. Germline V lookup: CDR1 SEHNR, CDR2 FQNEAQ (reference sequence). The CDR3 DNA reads TGTGCCAGCAGCTTAGCGGGACAGGTCGATTCACCCCTCCACTTT. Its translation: CASSLAGQVDSPLHF.

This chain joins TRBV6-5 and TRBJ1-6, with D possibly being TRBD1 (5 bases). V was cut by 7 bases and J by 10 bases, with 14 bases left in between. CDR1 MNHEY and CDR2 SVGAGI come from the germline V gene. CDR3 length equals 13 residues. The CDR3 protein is CASTRERGSPLHF. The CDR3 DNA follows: TGTGCCAGCACTAGGGAAAGGGGCTCACCCCTCCACTTT.

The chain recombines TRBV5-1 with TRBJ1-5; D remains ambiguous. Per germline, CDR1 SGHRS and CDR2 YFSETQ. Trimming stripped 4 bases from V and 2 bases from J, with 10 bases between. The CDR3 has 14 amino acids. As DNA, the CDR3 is TGCGCCAGCAGCCCCGGAGCGGGCAATCAGCCCCAGCATTTT. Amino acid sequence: CASSPGAGNQPQHF. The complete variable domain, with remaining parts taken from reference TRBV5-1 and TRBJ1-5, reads KAGVTQTPRYLIKTRGQQVTLSCSPISGHRSVSWYQQTPGQGLQFLFEYFSETQRNKGNFPGRFSGRQFSNSRSEMNVSTLELGDSALYLCASSPGAGNQPQHFGDGTRLSIL.

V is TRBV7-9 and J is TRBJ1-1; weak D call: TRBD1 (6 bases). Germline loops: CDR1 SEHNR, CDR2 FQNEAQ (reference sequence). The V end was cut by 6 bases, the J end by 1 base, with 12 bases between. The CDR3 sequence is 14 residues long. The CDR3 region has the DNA TGTGCCAGCAGAGGTGGGACACCGAACACTGAAGCTTTCTTT. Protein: CASRGGTPNTEAFF.

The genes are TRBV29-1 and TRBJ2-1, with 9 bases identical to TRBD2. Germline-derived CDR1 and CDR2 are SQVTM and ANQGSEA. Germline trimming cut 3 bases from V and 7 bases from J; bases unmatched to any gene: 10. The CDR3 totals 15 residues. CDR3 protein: CSVEGWLAGPNEQFF. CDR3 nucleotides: TGCAGCGTTGAGGGGTGGCTAGCGGGGCCAAATGAGCAGTTCTTC.

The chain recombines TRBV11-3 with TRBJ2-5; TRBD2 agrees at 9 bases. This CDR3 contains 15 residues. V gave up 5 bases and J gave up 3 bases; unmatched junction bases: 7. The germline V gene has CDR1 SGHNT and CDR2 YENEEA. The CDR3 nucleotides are TGTGCCAGCAGCCCAAGGGGACTAGCTAAAGAGACCCAGTACTTC. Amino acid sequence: CASSPRGLAKETQYF. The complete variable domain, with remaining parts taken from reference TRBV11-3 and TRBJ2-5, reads EAGVVQSPRYKIIEKKQPVAFWCNPISGHNTLYWYLQNLGQGPELLIRYENEEAVDDSQLPKDRFSAERLKGVDSTLKIQPAELGDSAVYLCASSPRGLAKETQYFGPGTRLLVL.

The CDR3 DNA reads TGTGCCAGCAGCGAGACGCGGCTTGGGACTGAAGCTTTCTTT. Translating gives CASSETRLGTEAFF. The gene calls are TRBV2 and TRBJ1-1; D ambiguous. Germline V gene sequence: CDR1 SNHLY, CDR2 FYNNEI. V gave up 6 bases and J gave up 5 bases, with 16 bases separating them. This CDR3 comprises 14 residues.

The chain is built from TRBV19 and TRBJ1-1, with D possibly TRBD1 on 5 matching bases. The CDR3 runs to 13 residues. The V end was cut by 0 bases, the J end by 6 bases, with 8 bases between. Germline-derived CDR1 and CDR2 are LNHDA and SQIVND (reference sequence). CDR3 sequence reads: CASSIDRQSEAFF. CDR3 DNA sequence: TGTGCCAGTAGTATAGATCGACAGTCTGAAGCTTTCTTT. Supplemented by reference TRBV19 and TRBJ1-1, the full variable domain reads DGGITQSPKYLFRKEGQNVTLSCEQNLNHDAMYWYRQDPGQGLRLIYYSQIVNDFQKGDIAEGYSVSREKKESFPLTVTSAQKNPTAFYLCASSIDRQSEAFFGQGTRLTVV.

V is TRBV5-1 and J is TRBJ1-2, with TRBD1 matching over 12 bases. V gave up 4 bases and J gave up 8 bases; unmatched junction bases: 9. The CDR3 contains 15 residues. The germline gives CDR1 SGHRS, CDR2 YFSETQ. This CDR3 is CASSLFWGQGAGYTF. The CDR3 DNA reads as TGCGCCAGCAGCCTGTTCTGGGGACAGGGGGCCGGCTACACCTTC. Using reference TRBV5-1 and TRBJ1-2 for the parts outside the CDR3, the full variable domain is KAGVTQTPRYLIKTRGQQVTLSCSPISGHRSVSWYQQTPGQGLQFLFEYFSETQRNKGNFPGRFSGRQFSNSRSEMNVSTLELGDSALYLCASSLFWGQGAGYTFGSGTRLTVV.